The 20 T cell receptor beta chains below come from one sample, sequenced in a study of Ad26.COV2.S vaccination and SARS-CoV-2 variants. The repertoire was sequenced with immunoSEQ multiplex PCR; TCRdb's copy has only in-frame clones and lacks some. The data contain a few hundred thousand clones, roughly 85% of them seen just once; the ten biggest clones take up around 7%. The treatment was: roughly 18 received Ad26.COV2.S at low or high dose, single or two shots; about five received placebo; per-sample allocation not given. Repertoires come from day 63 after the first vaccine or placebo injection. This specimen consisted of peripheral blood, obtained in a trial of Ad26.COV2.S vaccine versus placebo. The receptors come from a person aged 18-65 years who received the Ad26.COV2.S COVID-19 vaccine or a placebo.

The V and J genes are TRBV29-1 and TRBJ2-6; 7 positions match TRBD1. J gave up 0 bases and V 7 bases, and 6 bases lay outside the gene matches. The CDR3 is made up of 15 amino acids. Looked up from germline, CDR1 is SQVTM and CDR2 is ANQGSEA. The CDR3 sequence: CSARQGASGANVLTF. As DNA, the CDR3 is TGCAGCGCCCGACAGGGCGCCTCTGGGGCCAACGTCCTGACTTTC.

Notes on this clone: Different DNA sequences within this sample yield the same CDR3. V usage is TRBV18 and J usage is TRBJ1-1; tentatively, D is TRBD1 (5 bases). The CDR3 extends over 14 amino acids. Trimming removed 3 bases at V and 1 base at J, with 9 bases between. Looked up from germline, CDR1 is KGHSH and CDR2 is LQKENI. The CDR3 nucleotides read TGTGCCAGCTCACCCGTTGGACAGAACACTGAAGCTTTCTTT. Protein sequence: CASSPVGQNTEAFF.

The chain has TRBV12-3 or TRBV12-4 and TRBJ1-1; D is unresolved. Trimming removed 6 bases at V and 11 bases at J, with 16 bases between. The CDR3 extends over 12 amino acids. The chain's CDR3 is CASSRPPLGAFF. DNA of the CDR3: TGTGCCAGCAGCCGCCCCCCCCTGGGGGCTTTCTTT.

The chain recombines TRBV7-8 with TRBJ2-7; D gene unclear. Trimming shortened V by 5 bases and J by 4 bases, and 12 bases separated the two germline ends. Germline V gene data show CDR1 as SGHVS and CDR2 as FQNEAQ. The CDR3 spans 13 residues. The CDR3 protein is CASSKSSGYEQYF. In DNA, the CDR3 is TGTGCCAGCAGCAAAAGCTCCGGGTACGAGCAGTACTTC.

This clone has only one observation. The CDR3 is CASSIEAIEPETQYF. The CDR3 DNA sequence: TGTGCCAGTAGTATCGAGGCTATCGAGCCGGAGACCCAGTACTTC. The chain combines TRBV19 with TRBJ2-5; the D is unclear. The CDR3 consists of 15 residues. Between the trimmed V and J ends, which lost 3 bases and 5 bases, there was a span of 16 bases. CDR1 is LNHDA and CDR2 is SQIVND in the germline V gene (reference sequence).

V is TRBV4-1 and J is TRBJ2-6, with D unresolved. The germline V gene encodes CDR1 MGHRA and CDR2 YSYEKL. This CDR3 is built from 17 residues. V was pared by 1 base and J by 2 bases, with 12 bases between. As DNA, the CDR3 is TGCGCCAGCAGCCAAGTATGGAAATGGCCTGGGGCCAACGTCCTGACTTTC. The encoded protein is CASSQVWKWPGANVLTF.

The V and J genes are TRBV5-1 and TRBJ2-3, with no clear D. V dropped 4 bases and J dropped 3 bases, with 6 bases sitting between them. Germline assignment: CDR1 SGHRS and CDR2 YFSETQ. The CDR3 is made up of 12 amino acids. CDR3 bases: TGCGCCAGCAGCCTCCGGACAGATACGCAGTATTTT. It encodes CASSLRTDTQYF.

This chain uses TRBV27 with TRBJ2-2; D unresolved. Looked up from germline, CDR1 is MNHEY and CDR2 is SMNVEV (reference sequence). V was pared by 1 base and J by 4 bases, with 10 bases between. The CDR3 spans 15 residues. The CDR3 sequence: CASSLLRPITGELFF. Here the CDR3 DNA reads TGTGCCAGCAGTTTATTACGACCTATCACCGGGGAGCTGTTTTTT.

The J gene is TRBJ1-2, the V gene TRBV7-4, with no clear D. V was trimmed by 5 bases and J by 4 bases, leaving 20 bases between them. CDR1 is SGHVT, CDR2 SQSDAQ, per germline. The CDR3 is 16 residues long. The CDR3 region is CASSIGLLLAVYGYTF. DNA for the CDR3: TGTGCCAGCAGCATTGGGCTCCTCCTGGCGGTCTATGGCTACACCTTC.

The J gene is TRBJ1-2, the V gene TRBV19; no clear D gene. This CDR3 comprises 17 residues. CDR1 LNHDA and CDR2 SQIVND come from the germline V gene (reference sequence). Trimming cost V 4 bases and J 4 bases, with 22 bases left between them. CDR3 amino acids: CASSNPWEGRTTYGYTF. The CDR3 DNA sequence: TGTGCCAGTAGTAACCCCTGGGAGGGTAGGACTACCTATGGCTACACCTTC.

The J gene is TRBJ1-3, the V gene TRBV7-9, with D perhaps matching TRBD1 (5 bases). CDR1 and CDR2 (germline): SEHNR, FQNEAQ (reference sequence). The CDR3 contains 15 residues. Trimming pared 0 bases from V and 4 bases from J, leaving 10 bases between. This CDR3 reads CASSLAGARGNTIYF. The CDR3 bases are TGTGCCAGCAGCTTAGCAGGGGCGCGGGGAAACACCATATATTTT.

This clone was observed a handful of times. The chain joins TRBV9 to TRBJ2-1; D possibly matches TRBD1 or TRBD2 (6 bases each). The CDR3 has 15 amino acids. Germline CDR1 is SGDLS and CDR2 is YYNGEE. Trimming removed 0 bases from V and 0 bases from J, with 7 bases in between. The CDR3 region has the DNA TGTGCCAGCAGCGTAGCGGGGGCCTCCTACAATGAGCAGTTCTTC. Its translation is CASSVAGASYNEQFF.

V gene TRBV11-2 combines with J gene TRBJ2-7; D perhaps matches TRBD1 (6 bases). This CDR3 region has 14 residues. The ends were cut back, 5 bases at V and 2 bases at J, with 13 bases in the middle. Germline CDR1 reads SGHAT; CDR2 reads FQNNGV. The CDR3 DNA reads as TGTGCCAGCAGCGTCGGGACACCACCCTACGAGCAGTACTTC. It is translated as CASSVGTPPYEQYF.

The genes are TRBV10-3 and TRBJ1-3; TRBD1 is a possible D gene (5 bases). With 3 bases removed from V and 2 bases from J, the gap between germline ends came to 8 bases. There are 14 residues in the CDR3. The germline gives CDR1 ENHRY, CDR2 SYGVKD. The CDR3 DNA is TGTGCCATCAGTGACTGGGGACCTGGAAACACCATATATTTT. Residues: CAISDWGPGNTIYF.

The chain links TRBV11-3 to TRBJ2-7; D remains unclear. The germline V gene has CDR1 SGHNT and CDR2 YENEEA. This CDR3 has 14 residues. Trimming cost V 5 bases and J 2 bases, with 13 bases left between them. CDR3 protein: CASSLRTRTYEQYF. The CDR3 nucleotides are TGTGCCAGCAGCCTACGGACCCGTACCTACGAGCAGTACTTC.

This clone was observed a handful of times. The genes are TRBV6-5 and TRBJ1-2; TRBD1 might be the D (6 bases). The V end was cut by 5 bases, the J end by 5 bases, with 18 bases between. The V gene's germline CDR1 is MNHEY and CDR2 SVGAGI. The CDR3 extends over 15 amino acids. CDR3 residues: CASSRLGQTIYGYTF. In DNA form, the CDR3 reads TGTGCCAGCAGTCGACTCGGACAGACTATATATGGCTACACCTTC.

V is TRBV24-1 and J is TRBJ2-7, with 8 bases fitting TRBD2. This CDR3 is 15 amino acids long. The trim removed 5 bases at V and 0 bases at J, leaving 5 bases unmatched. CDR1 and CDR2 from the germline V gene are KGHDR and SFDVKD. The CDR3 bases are TGTGCCACCAGTGCCGGAAGCGGGAGCTCCTACGAGCAGTACTTC. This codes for CATSAGSGSSYEQYF.

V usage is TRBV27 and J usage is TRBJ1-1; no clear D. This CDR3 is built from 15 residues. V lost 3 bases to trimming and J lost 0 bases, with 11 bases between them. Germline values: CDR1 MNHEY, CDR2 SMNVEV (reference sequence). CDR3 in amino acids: CASSFGRSLNTEAFF. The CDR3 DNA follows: TGTGCCAGCAGTTTCGGGCGAAGCCTGAACACTGAAGCTTTCTTT.

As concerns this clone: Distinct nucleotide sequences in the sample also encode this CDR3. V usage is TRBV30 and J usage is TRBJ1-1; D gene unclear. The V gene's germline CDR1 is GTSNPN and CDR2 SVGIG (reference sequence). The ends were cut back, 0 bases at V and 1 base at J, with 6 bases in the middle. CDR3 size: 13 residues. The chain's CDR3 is CAWSVTENTEAFF. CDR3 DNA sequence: TGTGCCTGGAGTGTAACAGAGAACACTGAAGCTTTCTTT. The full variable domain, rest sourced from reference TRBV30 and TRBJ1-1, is SQTIHQWPATLVQPVGSPLSLECTVEGTSNPNLYWYRQAAGRGLQLLFYSVGIGQISSEVPQNLSASRPQDRQFILSSKKLLLSDSGFYLCAWSVTENTEAFFGQGTRLTVV.

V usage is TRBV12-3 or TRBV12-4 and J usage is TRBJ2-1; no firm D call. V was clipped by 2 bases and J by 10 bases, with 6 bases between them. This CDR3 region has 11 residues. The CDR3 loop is CASSLRWEQFF. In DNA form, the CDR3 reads TGTGCCAGCAGTTTACGATGGGAGCAGTTCTTC.